These 25 T cell receptor beta chains were all obtained from the same sample, sequenced in a study of blood T cell repertoires in COVID-19. Clones were sequenced by immunoSEQ multiplex PCR, and TCRdb holds only the in-frame ones, with some missing. The table has approximately 150,000 clones, around 82% seen once. What was sequenced was PBMCs or T cells enriched from blood (not recorded which). The receptor source for this set is a man between 40 and 49 years old who had recovered from COVID-19.

The rearrangement links TRBV6-1 to TRBJ1-4; D is uncertain. The length of the CDR3 is 13 residues. The V gene's germline CDR1 is MNHNS and CDR2 SASEGT. V was shortened by 2 bases and J by 5 bases, with 6 bases between the two germline ends. CDR3 sequence (DNA): TGTGCCAGCAGTGAAATGCAGAATGAAAAACTGTTTTTT. Protein sequence: CASSEMQNEKLFF.

This chain connects TRBV19 to TRBJ2-2, with 8 bases aligning to TRBD1. This CDR3 spans 15 amino acids. Trimming took 6 bases from V and 4 from J; bases not matched to a gene: 7. Germline assignment: CDR1 LNHDA and CDR2 SQIVND (reference sequence). CDR3 coding DNA: TGTGCCAGTAGCCCCGGACAGGGAGGCACCGGGGAGCTGTTTTTT. This encodes CASSPGQGGTGELFF.

The chain links TRBV4-2 to TRBJ1-2, with D possibly matching TRBD1 (5 bases). CDR1 LGHNA and CDR2 YNFKEQ come from the germline V gene. The V and J ends lost 0 bases and 13 bases respectively, with 18 bases between them. CDR3 length equals 14 residues. This CDR3 reads CASSQDRGAGDVTF. The CDR3 DNA follows: TGTGCCAGCAGCCAAGATCGGGGTGCGGGGGATGTCACCTTC.

The rearrangement uses TRBV6-5 and TRBJ1-2; D is possibly TRBD1 (5 bases). Germline V gene lookup returns CDR1 MNHEY and CDR2 SVGAGI. V lost 2 bases and J lost 4, with 11 bases in between. The CDR3 contains 14 residues. As DNA, the CDR3 is TGTGCCAGCAGTTACAGGGGTCTCGGCTATGGCTACACCTTC. This encodes CASSYRGLGYGYTF.

The rearrangement joins TRBV7-2 to TRBJ2-3, with TRBD2 matching over 10 bases. Trimming removed 1 base from V and 8 bases from J; junction bases left unmatched: 12. Germline CDR1 SGHTA, CDR2 FQGNSA. The CDR3 sequence is 17 residues long. The CDR3 sequence is CASSLVWLAGVRSTQYF. Written as DNA, the CDR3 is TGTGCCAGCAGCTTAGTATGGCTAGCGGGAGTAAGGAGTACGCAGTATTTT.

The genes are TRBV3-1 (or the pseudogene TRBV3-2) and TRBJ1-4; D perhaps matches TRBD1 (6 bases). The CDR3 runs 15 residues. The germline V gene has CDR1 LGHDT and CDR2 YNNKEL (reference sequence). V gave up 4 bases and J gave up 7 bases, with 16 bases separating them. The CDR3 is CASSPRGRGGEKLFF. As DNA, the CDR3 is TGTGCCAGCAGCCCCCGGGGCAGGGGCGGTGAAAAACTGTTTTTT.

The chain combines TRBV24-1 with TRBJ1-2, with 8 bases fitting TRBD1. Germline CDR1 reads KGHDR; CDR2 reads SFDVKD. The CDR3 is made up of 15 amino acids. V gave up 4 bases and J gave up 8 bases; unmatched junction bases: 11. CDR3 protein: CATSDPGQGTGGYTF. The CDR3 nucleotides read TGTGCCACCAGTGACCCAGGACAGGGAACGGGGGGCTACACCTTC.

This chain links TRBV7-2 with TRBJ2-2; 13 bases are shared with TRBD2. The germline V gene has CDR1 SGHTA and CDR2 FQGNSA. This CDR3 spans 18 amino acids. V was pared by 2 bases and J by 0 bases, with 3 bases of the junction left unmatched. The CDR3 region is CASSLWGLAGSNTGELFF. CDR3 in DNA: TGTGCCAGCAGCTTATGGGGACTAGCGGGGTCGAACACCGGGGAGCTGTTTTTT.

The rearrangement joins TRBV18 to TRBJ1-6; a possible D gene is TRBD1 (6 bases). This CDR3 is 15 amino acids long. Germline V gene lookup returns CDR1 KGHSH and CDR2 LQKENI. The V and J ends lost 3 bases and 5 bases respectively, with 11 bases between them. The CDR3 spells CASSPRQVNNSPLHF. DNA of the CDR3: TGTGCCAGCTCACCCCGACAGGTCAATAATTCACCCCTCCACTTT. The full variable domain, with the rest looked up from reference TRBV18 and TRBJ1-6, is NAGVMQNPRHLVRRRGQEARLRCSPMKGHSHVYWYRQLPEEGLKFMVYLQKENIIDESGMPKERFSAEFPKEGPSILRIQQVVRGDSAAYFCASSPRQVNNSPLHFGNGTRLTVT.

This clone was counted a single time. J is TRBJ1-3 and V is TRBV19, with 9 bases identical to TRBD1. Germline lookup yields CDR1 LNHDA and CDR2 SQIVND (reference sequence). This CDR3 spans 15 amino acids. V was clipped by 6 bases and J by 5 bases; unmatched bases: 8. The CDR3 nucleotides are TGTGCCAGTAGGATGACAGGGGGTAATCGAAACACCATATATTTT. Translated, it gives CASRMTGGNRNTIYF.

The genes are TRBV30 and TRBJ1-2; D is perhaps TRBD1 (5 bases). The germline V gene encodes CDR1 GTSNPN and CDR2 SVGIG (reference sequence). V lost 7 bases to trimming and J lost 1 base, with 10 bases between them. The CDR3 contains 12 residues. This CDR3 is CASRQLNYGYTF. The CDR3 DNA follows: TGTGCCTCCCGACAGCTTAACTATGGCTACACCTTC.

This clone was counted a single time. The V call is TRBV2, the J call TRBJ2-2; 7 nucleotides agree with TRBD1. The V segment lost 4 bases and the J segment 8 bases; nucleotides outside the gene matches: 7. This CDR3 comprises 14 residues. Germline CDR1 reads SNHLY; CDR2 reads FYNNEI. The CDR3 bases are TGTGCCAGCAGTGGACAGGGTAACGCGGGGGAGCTGTTTTTT. This gives the protein CASSGQGNAGELFF. Supplemented by reference TRBV2 and TRBJ2-2, the full variable domain reads EPEVTQTPSHQVTQMGQEVILRCVPISNHLYFYWYRQILGQKVEFLVSFYNNEISEKSEIFDDQFSVERPDGSNFTLKIRSTKLEDSAMYFCASSGQGNAGELFFGEGSRLTVL.

This rearrangement joins TRBV19 to TRBJ2-3; 12 nucleotides agree with TRBD2. This CDR3 spans 16 amino acids. Germline CDR1 is LNHDA and CDR2 is SQIVND (reference sequence). V trimming: 4 bases; J trimming: 5 bases; junction bases outside the gene matches: 7. CDR3: CASSKPSGGALDTQYF. The CDR3, as DNA: TGTGCCAGTAGTAAACCTAGCGGGGGGGCTCTAGATACGCAGTATTTT.

This chain connects TRBV5-1 to TRBJ2-7; 8 positions match TRBD2. V was clipped by 5 bases and J by 3 bases; unmatched bases: 10. This CDR3 spans 15 amino acids. Germline V gene lookup returns CDR1 SGHRS and CDR2 YFSETQ. Written as DNA, the CDR3 is TGCGCCAGCAGGTCCCAGCGGGGGAGGAACTACGAGCAGTACGTC. Its translation is CASRSQRGRNYEQYV.

The chain combines TRBV30 with TRBJ1-4; D is undetermined. CDR1 and CDR2 from the germline V gene are GTSNPN and SVGIG (reference sequence). Trimming shortened V by 3 bases and J by 8 bases, and 16 bases separated the two germline ends. The CDR3 length is 14 residues. The CDR3 spells CAWSVRGPPEKLFF. In DNA, the CDR3 is TGTGCCTGGAGCGTCCGAGGGCCTCCAGAAAAACTGTTTTTT.

The genes are TRBV7-6 and TRBJ2-7, with 7 nucleotides matching TRBD1. CDR3 length equals 15 residues. V was pared by 3 bases and J by 4 bases, with 9 bases of the junction left unmatched. Germline CDR1 and CDR2: SGHVS and FNYEAQ. CDR3 nucleotides: TGTGCCAGCAGCTTTGATACAGGGGAAGGTTACGAGCAGTACTTC. Its translation: CASSFDTGEGYEQYF.

The chain recombines TRBV9 with TRBJ1-2, with TRBD1 identical over 9 bases. The trim removed 3 bases at V and 4 bases at J, leaving 7 bases unmatched. The CDR3 is 15 residues long. The germline CDR1 and CDR2 sequences are SGDLS and YYNGEE. The CDR3 region is CASSDVQGASYGYTF. CDR3 nucleotides: TGTGCCAGCAGCGACGTACAGGGGGCAAGCTATGGCTACACCTTC.

The chain couples TRBV12-5 to TRBJ2-7; D remains ambiguous. The CDR3 covers 17 residues. V dropped 1 base and J dropped 2 bases, with 18 bases sitting between them. Germline V gene lookup returns CDR1 LGHNT and CDR2 FRNRAP. CDR3: CASGLDSIWLAPYEQYV. As DNA, the CDR3 is TGTGCTAGTGGTTTGGACAGTATTTGGCTGGCCCCCTACGAGCAGTACGTC.

This sequence joins TRBV28 and TRBJ2-7; 8 bases are shared with TRBD2. The germline CDR1 and CDR2 sequences are MDHEN and SYDVKM. This CDR3 is 15 amino acids long. The J segment lost 1 base and the V segment lost 4 bases, leaving 6 bases of the junction unmatched. Here the CDR3 reads CASSSIGGGSYEQYV. The CDR3 DNA follows: TGTGCCAGCAGTTCGATCGGGGGGGGTTCCTACGAGCAGTACGTC.

V and J are TRBV19 and TRBJ1-2; D gene ambiguous. Germline CDR1 is LNHDA and CDR2 is SQIVND (reference sequence). The CDR3 is 12 residues long. V was cut by 3 bases and J by 8 bases, with 10 bases left in between. This CDR3 reads CASSMGGQGYTF. The DNA of the CDR3 is TGTGCCAGTAGTATGGGCGGGCAGGGCTACACCTTC.

V is TRBV11-1 and J is TRBJ2-5; 10 nucleotides match TRBD2. Germline loops: CDR1 SGHAT, CDR2 FQDESV (reference sequence). Losses at the gene ends were 2 bases for V and 3 bases for J; bases not matched to a gene: 6. The CDR3 totals 16 residues. This CDR3 is CASSLSERGGEETQYF. CDR3 in DNA: TGTGCCAGCAGCTTAAGTGAGCGGGGGGGCGAAGAGACCCAGTACTTC.

The chain recombines TRBV18 with TRBJ1-4; 9 bases match TRBD1. Per the germline V gene, CDR1 is KGHSH and CDR2 is LQKENI. CDR3 length: 20 amino acids. V shed 3 bases and J 3 bases; nucleotides not matched to a gene: 17. The chain's CDR3 is CASSPTGTGKIFAANEKLFF. In DNA form, the CDR3 reads TGTGCCAGCTCACCCACCGGGACAGGGAAAATTTTCGCTGCTAATGAAAAACTGTTTTTT.

This sequence joins TRBV9 and TRBJ2-3; D remains unclear. This CDR3 spans 12 amino acids. CDR1 is SGDLS, CDR2 YYNGEE, per germline. Deletions cut 2 bases from V and 3 bases from J, with 4 bases between. This CDR3 is CASSVMTDTQYF. DNA for the CDR3: TGTGCCAGCAGCGTCATGACAGATACGCAGTATTTT.

This rearrangement joins TRBV30 to TRBJ1-1, with a possible D match to TRBD1 (6 bases). This CDR3 region has 14 residues. Trimming took 4 bases from V and 2 from J, leaving 14 bases between them. Germline lookup yields CDR1 GTSNPN and CDR2 SVGIG (reference sequence). The CDR3 is CAWKDSPRNTEAFF. In DNA form, the CDR3 reads TGTGCCTGGAAGGACAGTCCGCGAAACACTGAAGCTTTCTTT.

This clone was seen a single time. This chain connects TRBV6-5 to TRBJ2-7; 8 bases fit TRBD1. The germline CDR1 and CDR2 sequences are MNHEY and SVGAGI. The CDR3 has 14 amino acids. V was pared by 3 bases and J by 6 bases, with 7 bases of the junction left unmatched. CDR3 protein: CASSYGYRGFEQYF. The CDR3, as DNA: TGTGCCAGCAGTTATGGGTACAGGGGGTTCGAGCAGTACTTC.